The 22 T cell receptor beta chains below all came from one sample that was sequenced in a study of response to subunit inactivated influenza vaccine. TCRdb re-derived calls from the RT-PCR reads in MiXCR, one entry per CDR3 protein. The table lists approximately 520,000 distinct CDR3 sequences, roughly 25% of them singletons. Sample: CD4+ T cells sorted from PBMCs, taken less than 6 days after vaccination. The receptor source for this set is a man in his fifties who received an inactivated influenza vaccine.

This clonotype was seen at least ten times. The chain joins TRBV5-1 to TRBJ1-6; D unresolved. The CDR3 covers 14 residues. The V gene's germline CDR1 is SGHRS and CDR2 YFSETQ. The V gene lost 1 base and the J gene lost 7 bases, with 9 bases spanning the gap. This CDR3 reads CASSLRTRNSPLHF. The CDR3 DNA is TGCGCCAGCAGCTTGAGGACGAGGAATTCACCCCTCCACTTT. Full variable domain (remainder filled in from reference TRBV5-1 and TRBJ1-6): KAGVTQTPRYLIKTRGQQVTLSCSPISGHRSVSWYQQTPGQGLQFLFEYFSETQRNKGNFPGRFSGRQFSNSRSEMNVSTLELGDSALYLCASSLRTRNSPLHFGNGTRLTVT.

A few counts support this clonotype. The gene calls are TRBV12-3 or TRBV12-4 and TRBJ1-6, with D possibly matching TRBD1 (5 bases). CDR3 length equals 13 residues. V was pared by 4 bases and J by 8 bases, with 9 bases between. CDR3 protein: CASSWGRDSPLHF. DNA of the CDR3: TGTGCCAGCAGTTGGGGCAGGGATTCACCCCTCCACTTT.

J is TRBJ2-3 and V is TRBV7-2; TRBD2 matches at 9 bases. Germline V gives CDR1 SGHTA, CDR2 FQGNSA. The CDR3 runs 15 residues. V lost 3 bases and J lost 3; bases outside the gene matches: 4. CDR3 sequence reads: CASSFSSGRTDTQYF. The CDR3 coding sequence is TGTGCCAGCAGCTTTTCCAGCGGGAGGACAGATACGCAGTATTTT.

This clonotype was seen a few times. This sequence joins TRBV5-6 and TRBJ1-3; D gene unclear. Trimming stripped 2 bases from V and 2 bases from J, with 2 bases between. The V gene's germline CDR1 is SGHDT and CDR2 YYEEEE. CDR3 length equals 12 residues. This CDR3 is CASSLTGNTIYF. The CDR3 coding sequence is TGTGCCAGCAGCTTAACTGGAAACACCATATATTTT.

V is TRBV20-1 and J is TRBJ1-1; D remains ambiguous. The CDR3 contains 12 residues. V dropped 6 bases and J dropped 0 bases, with 8 bases sitting between them. Germline lookup yields CDR1 DFQATT and CDR2 SNEGSKA (reference sequence). CDR3 bases: TGCAGTGCCTTTGCACTGAACACTGAAGCTTTCTTT. Translating gives CSAFALNTEAFF.

The chain is built from TRBV5-8 and TRBJ2-3; D might be TRBD1 or TRBD2, each matching 5 bases. With 0 bases removed from V and 1 base from J, the gap between germline ends came to 12 bases. The CDR3 runs 16 residues. CDR1 SGHTS and CDR2 YDEGEE come from the germline V gene. This CDR3 reads CASSLAGRSGTDTQYF. The CDR3 DNA sequence: TGTGCCAGCAGCTTGGCGGGGCGATCGGGCACAGATACGCAGTATTTT.

The chain employs TRBV18 and TRBJ2-5, with 8 bases fitting TRBD1. Looked up from germline, CDR1 is KGHSH and CDR2 is LQKENI. The CDR3 loop spans 15 amino acids. V gave up 2 bases and J gave up 4 bases; unmatched junction bases: 6. The CDR3 sequence is CASSPETGARETQYF. The CDR3, as DNA: TGTGCCAGCTCACCAGAGACAGGGGCGAGAGAGACCCAGTACTTC.

This clonotype appeared a few times. The chain couples TRBV5-1 to TRBJ2-7, with D uncertain. CDR3 length: 14 amino acids. The germline V gene has CDR1 SGHRS and CDR2 YFSETQ. Trimming removed 1 base at V and 2 bases at J, with 10 bases between. This CDR3 is CASSLSTTTYEQYF. DNA of the CDR3: TGCGCCAGCAGCTTGTCCACAACGACCTACGAGCAGTACTTC.

The table lists this clonotype with a count of one. The gene calls are TRBV20-1 and TRBJ2-1, with a weak D call TRBD2 (5 bases). Trimming pared 8 bases from V and 6 bases from J, leaving 14 bases between. Germline assignment: CDR1 DFQATT and CDR2 SNEGSKA (reference sequence). The CDR3 contains 12 residues. Here the CDR3 DNA reads TGCAGTACCCGAGGGTTCCTCAATGAGCAGTTCTTC. Its protein product is CSTRGFLNEQFF.

The J gene is TRBJ2-1, the V gene TRBV15, with 9 bases identical to TRBD1. CDR1 is LNHNV, CDR2 YYDKDF, per germline (reference sequence). The CDR3 is 15 residues long. V lost 1 base, J lost 8 bases, and 6 bases stayed unmatched. CDR3 residues: CATSRVTGGLHEQFF. In nucleotides, the CDR3 is TGTGCCACCAGCAGAGTGACAGGGGGGTTGCATGAGCAGTTCTTC. Filled out from reference TRBV15 and TRBJ2-1, the complete variable domain reads DAMVIQNPRYQVTQFGKPVTLSCSQTLNHNVMYWYQQKSSQAPKLLFHYYDKDFNNEADTPDNFQSRRPNTSFCFLDIRSPGLGDTAMYLCATSRVTGGLHEQFFGPGTRLTVL.

This clonotype was detected a few times. CDR3 DNA sequence: TGTGCCTGGAGTGCTAGTAGGGCCAACGTCCTGACTTTC. It codes for CAWSASRANVLTF. This chain joins TRBV30 and TRBJ2-6; no definite D call. This CDR3 has 13 residues. The V end lost 1 base, the J end lost 5 bases, and 6 bases lay between the germline ends. Germline loops: CDR1 GTSNPN, CDR2 SVGIG (reference sequence).

This clonotype was counted a few times. This sequence joins TRBV28 and TRBJ2-1; 8 bases are a match to TRBD2. Germline CDR1 is MDHEN and CDR2 is SYDVKM. CDR3 size: 16 residues. The J segment lost 0 bases and the V segment lost 6 bases, leaving 7 bases of the junction unmatched. Here the CDR3 DNA reads TGTGCCAGCAGCTCTAGCGGGTACAGCTCCTACAATGAGCAGTTCTTC. Amino acids: CASSSSGYSSYNEQFF.

The gene calls are TRBV12-5 and TRBJ1-1; D is perhaps TRBD1 (5 bases). This CDR3 contains 13 residues. V lost 5 bases to trimming and J lost 0 bases, with 7 bases between them. Germline V gene sequence: CDR1 LGHNT, CDR2 FRNRAP. DNA of the CDR3: TGTGCTAGTGGTAGGGGTGTGAACACTGAAGCTTTCTTT. This gives the protein CASGRGVNTEAFF. The variable domain in full, completed from reference TRBV12-5 and TRBJ1-1, reads DARVTQTPRHKVTEMGQEVTMRCQPILGHNTVFWYRQTMMQGLELLAYFRNRAPLDDSGMPKDRFSAEMPDATLATLKIQPSEPRDSAVYFCASGRGVNTEAFFGQGTRLTVV.

The chain carries TRBV18 and TRBJ2-4; D may be TRBD1 or TRBD2 (5 bases each). Trimming cost V 3 bases and J 6 bases, with 9 bases left between them. CDR3 length: 13 amino acids. Per the germline V gene, CDR1 is KGHSH and CDR2 is LQKENI. This CDR3 is CASSPPGTNIQYF. DNA for the CDR3: TGTGCCAGCTCACCGCCCGGGACAAACATTCAGTACTTC.

This clonotype showed up many times. The V call is TRBV5-1, the J call TRBJ2-1; D possibly uses TRBD1 or TRBD2 (5 bases each). Germline CDR1 SGHRS, CDR2 YFSETQ. V shed 6 bases and J shed 3 bases, with 13 bases lying between them. CDR3 length: 14 amino acids. The CDR3 sequence is CASKPGAFYNEQFF. The CDR3 coding sequence is TGCGCCAGCAAACCCGGGGCCTTCTACAATGAGCAGTTCTTC.

This clonotype showed up just a few times. The V gene is TRBV12-3 or TRBV12-4, the J gene TRBJ1-4; maybe TRBD1 (5 bases). The CDR3 has 14 amino acids. V lost 6 bases, J lost 6 bases, and 14 bases lay in between. The CDR3 here is CASSFGTLDEKLFF. CDR3 coding DNA: TGTGCCAGCAGCTTCGGGACCCTCGATGAAAAACTGTTTTTT.

CDR3: CSARGTDYNSPLHF. CDR3 DNA: TGCAGTGCTAGGGGGACAGATTATAATTCACCCCTCCACTTT. The gene calls are TRBV20-1 and TRBJ1-6; 7 bases align to TRBD1. The length of the CDR3 is 14 residues. The germline CDR1 and CDR2 sequences are DFQATT and SNEGSKA (reference sequence). Trimming cost V 3 bases and J 4 bases; bases outside gene matches: 3.

The chain combines TRBV12-3 or TRBV12-4 with TRBJ1-3; D might be TRBD1 (5 bases). The CDR3 has 14 amino acids. Trimming took 8 bases from V and 2 from J, leaving 13 bases between them. CDR3 DNA: TGTGCCAGCCGACAGCAAAATACTGGAAACACCATATATTTT. This encodes CASRQQNTGNTIYF.

The table lists this clonotype with a few counts. This chain joins TRBV4-2 and TRBJ2-1; a possible D gene is TRBD1 (5 bases). CDR1 LGHNA and CDR2 YNFKEQ come from the germline V gene. Deletions cut 0 bases from V and 5 bases from J, with 11 bases between. The CDR3 runs 15 residues. CDR3 region: CASSQDGHDDNEQFF. DNA of the CDR3: TGTGCCAGCAGCCAAGACGGACACGACGACAATGAGCAGTTCTTC.

The V call is TRBV6-1, the J call TRBJ2-1, with D maybe TRBD1 (6 bases). Germline loops: CDR1 MNHNS, CDR2 SASEGT. V was shortened by 2 bases and J by 4 bases, with 21 bases between the two germline ends. This CDR3 comprises 18 residues. This chain's CDR3 is CASSELTGLSDNYNEQFF. The CDR3 DNA reads as TGTGCCAGCAGTGAACTTACAGGGTTATCTGATAATTACAATGAGCAGTTCTTC.

This clonotype was seen more than once but under ten times. V and J are TRBV6-2 or TRBV6-3 and TRBJ2-1; D may be TRBD2 (5 bases). CDR3 length equals 15 residues. V shed 2 bases and J shed 4 bases, with 12 bases lying between them. The germline gives CDR1 MNHEY, CDR2 SVGEGT. The CDR3 loop is CASSYGAAEYNEQFF. CDR3 in DNA: TGTGCCAGCAGTTACGGAGCGGCGGAGTACAATGAGCAGTTCTTC.

The chain employs TRBV6-1 and TRBJ2-6; maybe TRBD1 (6 bases). The V end was cut by 8 bases, the J end by 2 bases, with 10 bases between. Germline values: CDR1 MNHNS, CDR2 SASEGT. The CDR3 is 14 residues long. The CDR3 coding sequence is TGTGCCAGCCAGAACAGGGCTGGGGCCAACGTCCTGACTTTC. Translated: CASQNRAGANVLTF.